This TCR beta chain was captured in a study of radiation and T cells in renal cell carcinoma. The method was immunoSEQ multiplex PCR; TCRdb's version includes in-frame clones alone and lacks a portion of them. The sample comprises roughly 75,000 clones, around 80% of which are singletons, and under 6.5% rests with the top ten. The CDR3 runs to 12 residues. CDR1 is WSHSY and CDR2 is SAAADI in the germline V gene. Trimming shortened V by 3 bases and J by 4 bases, and 7 bases separated the two germline ends. Time point: blood 2 weeks post-SBRT. Treatment defined: 15 Gy SBRT to primary tumor, nephrectomy 4 weeks later.

V and J are TRBV10-2 and TRBJ2-7; D unclear. This material consisted of blood, taken from a patient whose treatment included radiotherapy and nephrectomy. The sequence derives from a man in his 60s with renal cell carcinoma. This chain's CDR3 is CASSDSNYEQYF. As DNA, the CDR3 is TGCGCCAGCAGTGACAGTAATTACGAGCAGTACTTC.